This T cell receptor (beta chain) was profiled in a study of cytomegalovirus exposure and HLA in healthy donors. Study-level points and caveats: Further analysis was carried out later, and it showed several of the most significant clusters appearing linked to common viral pathogens. Using the classifier, cytomegalovirus status was reportedly diagnosed with high specificity and sensitivity.

PCR primers comprised 60 Vbeta and 13 Jbeta primers. Sequencing used immunoSEQ multiplex PCR; TCRdb keeps in-frame clones, though not all of them. The table includes 100,000 to 150,000 clones, under 85% detected once. To note about this clone: Its antigen is still unknown.

CDR1 is GTSNPN and CDR2 is SVGIG in the germline V gene (reference sequence). V lost 2 bases to trimming and J lost 5 bases, with 7 bases between them. The CDR3 has 11 amino acids. The gene calls are TRBV30 and TRBJ2-7; maybe TRBD1 (6 bases). Sequenced material: PBMCs. The receptor comes from a woman in her 50s in good health and CMV-seropositive. The CDR3 protein is CAWSPGDEQYF. In DNA, the CDR3 is TGTGCCTGGAGTCCAGGGGACGAGCAGTACTTC.